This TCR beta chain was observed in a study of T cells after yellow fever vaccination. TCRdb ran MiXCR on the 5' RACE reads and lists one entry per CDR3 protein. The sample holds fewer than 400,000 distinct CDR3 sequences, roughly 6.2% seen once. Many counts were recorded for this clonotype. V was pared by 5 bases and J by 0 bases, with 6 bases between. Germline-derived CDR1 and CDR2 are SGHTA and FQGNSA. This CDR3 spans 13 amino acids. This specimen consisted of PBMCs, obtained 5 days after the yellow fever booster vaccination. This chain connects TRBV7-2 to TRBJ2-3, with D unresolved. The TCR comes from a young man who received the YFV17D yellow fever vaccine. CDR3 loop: CASSTTSTDTQYF. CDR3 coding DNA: TGTGCCAGCAGCACCACTAGCACAGATACGCAGTATTTT. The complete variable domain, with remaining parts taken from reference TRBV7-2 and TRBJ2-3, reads GAGVSQSPSNKVTEKGKDVELRCDPISGHTALYWYRQSLGQGLEFLIYFQGNSAPDKSGLPSDRFSAERTGGSVSTLTIQRTQQEDSAVYLCASSTTSTDTQYFGPGTRLTVL.